These T cell receptor beta chains were read from a single sample in a study of beta chain features in type 1 diabetes. TCRdb's table, derived via immunoSEQ multiplex PCR, lists solely in-frame clones and lacks some. The sample holds approximately 100,000 clones, roughly 43% seen once. Sequenced material: stem cell memory CD4+ T cells from blood. These receptors came from a young woman in good health. CDR3s include the opening cysteine and the closing phenylalanine or tryptophan. A D gene is named only where the DNA matches it firmly. Rows may omit the clone size; those that give it use once, few, many or a size class.

>TRBJ2-7|.|few|TRBV28
TGTGCCAGCAGTTTTGAGCTCTATTACGAGCAGTACTTC
CASSFELYYEQYF
>TRBJ2-7|TRBD2|few|TRBV30
TGTGCCTGGAGTGTAAGGGCTAGCGGGAGAGGGTCCTACGAGCAGTACTTC
CAWSVRASGRGSYEQYF
>TRBJ2-1|TRBD2|.|TRBV19
TGTGCCAGTAGAATAGCGGGAGTGAGAAATGAGCAGTTCTTC
CASRIAGVRNEQFF
>TRBJ2-1|TRBD1|.|TRBV18
TGTGCCAGCTCACCACCGATAAATTCGAGACAGGGGGCAAGAATCTACAATGAGCAGTTCTTC
CASSPPINSRQGARIYNEQFF
>TRBJ2-1|.|.|TRBV11-1
TGTGCCAGCAGCCGACAGCCCTACAATGAGCAGTTCTTC
CASSRQPYNEQFF
>TRBJ2-5|.|few|TRBV6-5
TGTGCCAGCAGTTACGTTAAGACCCAGTACTTC
CASSYVKTQYF
>TRBJ2-2|.|.|TRBV18
TGTGCCAGCTCACCAAGACCCCAACGGGGCACCGGGGAGCTGTTTTTT
CASSPRPQRGTGELFF
>TRBJ2-7|TRBD2|few|TRBV6-5
TGTGCCAGCAGAGGACTAGCGGGAACCTACGAGCAGTACTTC
CASRGLAGTYEQYF
>TRBJ2-3|.|few|TRBV30
TGTGCCTGGAGGCGATACTCCACAGATACGCAGTATTTT
CAWRRYSTDTQYF
>TRBJ1-5|TRBD1|.|TRBV28
TGTGCCAGCAGAACCGAGACAGGGATTGACAGCCAGCCCCAGCATTTT
CASRTETGIDSQPQHF
>TRBJ1-1|.|.|TRBV5-4
TGTGCCAGCAGCTTGGTTGTGGGCAGGGTGAACACTGAAGCTTTCTTT
CASSLVVGRVNTEAFF
>TRBJ2-1|.|few|TRBV20-1
TGCAGTGCCAGACCTTACAATGAGCAGTTCTTC
CSARPYNEQFF
>TRBJ2-3|TRBD1|.|TRBV7-2
TGTGCCAGCAGCCGACAGGGGCAGAGCACAGATACGCAGTATTTT
CASSRQGQSTDTQYF
>TRBJ2-7|TRBD2|many|TRBV28
TGTGCCAGCAGTCCCGGGACTATCTACGAGCAGTACTTC
CASSPGTIYEQYF
>TRBJ2-6|.|once|TRBV2
TGTGCCAGCAGCAGACTTGTCGACAGACCCCTCGGCAGCTCTGGGGCCAACGTCCTGACTTTC
CASSRLVDRPLGSSGANVLTF
>TRBJ1-4|.|.|TRBV7-2
TGTGCCAGCAGCTTAGGGCCAACAACTAATGAAAAACTGTTTTTT
CASSLGPTTNEKLFF
>TRBJ2-7|TRBD1|few|TRBV27
TGTGCCAGCAGTTCCCCCGACAGGGGGCTATACGAGCAGTACTTC
CASSSPDRGLYEQYF
>TRBJ2-2|.|.|TRBV7-3
TGTGCCAGCAGCTTAGTTCCGGCGAACACCGGGGAGCTGTTTTTT
CASSLVPANTGELFF
>TRBJ2-3|.|.|TRBV2
TGTGCCAGCAGTGAGGCTAGTTGGGGCAGGGATACGCAGTATTTT
CASSEASWGRDTQYF
>TRBJ1-4|TRBD1|.|TRBV18
TGTGCCAGCTCACCACCCAGGGGGAGAGAAAAACTGTTTTTT
CASSPPRGREKLFF
>TRBJ2-2|TRBD1|.|TRBV18
TGTGCCAGCTCACCTTGGACGGGACAGGACACCGGGGAGCTGTTTTTT
CASSPWTGQDTGELFF
>TRBJ2-2|.|.|TRBV7-2
TGTGCCAGCAGCTTCGTATACACCGGGGAGCTGTTTTTT
CASSFVYTGELFF
>TRBJ2-7|.|.|TRBV6-5
TGTGCCAGCACGATGATCAGCGAGCAGTACTTC
CASTMISEQYF
>TRBJ2-1|TRBD2|few|TRBV19
TGTGCCAGTAGTAGTCCGGGACTAGCGGCCTACAATGAGCAGTTCTTC
CASSSPGLAAYNEQFF
>TRBJ2-7|.|.|TRBV14
TGTGCCAGCAGCCAAACCCCCGGACTCCCCTACGAGCAGTACTTC
CASSQTPGLPYEQYF
>TRBJ2-3|TRBD2|few|TRBV30
TGTGCCTGGAGTTTTGCTAGCGGGAGGGTGACAGATACGCAGTATTTT
CAWSFASGRVTDTQYF
>TRBJ2-5|TRBD2|few|TRBV19
TGTGCCAGTAGTATATATCCGGGGGGACAAGAGACCCAGTACTTC
CASSIYPGGQETQYF
>TRBJ2-3|TRBD2|once|TRBV13
TGTGCCAGCAGCGCCCGCCGGGGGGGGGATACGCAGTATTTT
CASSARRGGDTQYF
>TRBJ2-6|.|few|TRBV29-1
TGCAGCGTTGAAGGTCCGGGATCTGGGGCCAACGTCCTGACTTTC
CSVEGPGSGANVLTF
>TRBJ1-5|.|.|TRBV28
TGTGCCAGCAGTCTCCCGGGACAATTTCGTGTATCAAGGAATCAGCCCCAGCATTTT
CASSLPGQFRVSRNQPQHF
>TRBJ2-6|TRBD1|.|TRBV28
TGTGCCAGCAGTTCGGGACAGCTCACCTTCTCTGGGGCCAACGTCCTGACTTTC
CASSSGQLTFSGANVLTF
>TRBJ2-5|TRBD1|once|TRBV7-9
TGTGCCAGCAGCTTAGAGGGGACAGGGAGCTGGGAGACCCAGTACTTC
CASSLEGTGSWETQYF
>TRBJ2-1|TRBD2|.|TRBV4-1
TGCGCCAGCAGCCTCGGGACTAGCGGGAGCTCCTACAATGAGCAGTTCTTC
CASSLGTSGSSYNEQFF
>TRBJ2-2|TRBD1|once|TRBV5-6
TGTGCCTCGAACAGGGGGCGAGTTTGGACGGCGAACACCGGGGAGCTGTTTTTT
CASNRGRVWTANTGELFF
>TRBJ2-5|.|few|TRBV11-2
TGTGCCAGCAGCTTAGATTTGGCTGAAGAGACCCAGTACTTC
CASSLDLAEETQYF
>TRBJ2-3|TRBD2|.|TRBV9
TGTGCCAGCAGCGTAGGGGTGGCGGGAGGAATAGATACGCAGTATTTT
CASSVGVAGGIDTQYF
>TRBJ2-1|TRBD2|.|TRBV6-1
TGTGCCAGCAGGGAGCTAGCGGGAGGGCCGAATGAGCAGTTCTTC
CASRELAGGPNEQFF
>TRBJ2-4|.|few|TRBV2
TGTGCCAGCTCAAGTAGAAACATTCAGTACTTC
CASSSRNIQYF